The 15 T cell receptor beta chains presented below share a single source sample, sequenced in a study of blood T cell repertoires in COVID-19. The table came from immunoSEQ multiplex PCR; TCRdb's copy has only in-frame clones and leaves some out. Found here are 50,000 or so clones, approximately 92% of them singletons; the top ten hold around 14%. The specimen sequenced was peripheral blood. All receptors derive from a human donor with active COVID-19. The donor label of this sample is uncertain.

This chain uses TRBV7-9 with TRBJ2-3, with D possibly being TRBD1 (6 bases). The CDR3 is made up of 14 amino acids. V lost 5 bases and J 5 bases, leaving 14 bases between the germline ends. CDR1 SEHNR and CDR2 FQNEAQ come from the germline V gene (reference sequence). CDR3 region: CASSPITTGDTQYF. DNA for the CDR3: TGTGCCAGCAGCCCCATCACGACAGGAGATACGCAGTATTTT.

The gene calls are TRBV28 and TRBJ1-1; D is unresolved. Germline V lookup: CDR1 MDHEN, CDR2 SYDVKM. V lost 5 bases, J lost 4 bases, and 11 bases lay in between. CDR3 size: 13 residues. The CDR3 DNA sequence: TGTGCCAGCAGTCCCCTCTACAGCACTGAAGCTTTCTTT. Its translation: CASSPLYSTEAFF. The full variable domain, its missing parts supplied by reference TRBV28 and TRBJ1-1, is DVKVTQSSRYLVKRTGEKVFLECVQDMDHENMFWYRQDPGLGLRLIYFSYDVKMKEKGDIPEGYSVSREKKERFSLILESASTNQTSMYLCASSPLYSTEAFFGQGTRLTVV.

CDR3 bases: TGCGCCAGCACCCCTTGGAGGGGAGAGGAGACCCAGTACTTC. It codes for CASTPWRGEETQYF. This chain connects TRBV5-1 to TRBJ2-5, with D perhaps TRBD2 (6 bases). The germline V gene encodes CDR1 SGHRS and CDR2 YFSETQ. The CDR3 spans 14 residues. Trimming removed 6 bases at V and 5 bases at J, with 17 bases between.

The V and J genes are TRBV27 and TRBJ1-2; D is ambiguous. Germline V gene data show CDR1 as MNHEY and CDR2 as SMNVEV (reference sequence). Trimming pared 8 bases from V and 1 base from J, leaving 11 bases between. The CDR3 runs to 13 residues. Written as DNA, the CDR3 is TGTGCCAGCTCCCGGGGAAATAACTATGGCTACACCTTC. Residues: CASSRGNNYGYTF.

CDR3 nucleotides: TGTGCCAGCTCAGTAGGACAGGGGCGCTCCTACGAGCAGTACGTC. Amino acids: CASSVGQGRSYEQYV. This chain connects TRBV18 to TRBJ2-7, with 9 bases identical to TRBD1. The V gene's germline CDR1 is KGHSH and CDR2 LQKENI. CDR3 length equals 15 residues. With V trimmed by 5 bases and J by 0 bases, 5 bases remained unmatched.

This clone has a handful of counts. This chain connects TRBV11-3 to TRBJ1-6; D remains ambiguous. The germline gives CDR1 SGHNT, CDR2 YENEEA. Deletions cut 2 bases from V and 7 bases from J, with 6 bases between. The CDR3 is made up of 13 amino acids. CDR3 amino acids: CASSLRGNSPLHF. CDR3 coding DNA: TGTGCCAGCAGCTTAAGAGGGAATTCACCCCTCCACTTT.

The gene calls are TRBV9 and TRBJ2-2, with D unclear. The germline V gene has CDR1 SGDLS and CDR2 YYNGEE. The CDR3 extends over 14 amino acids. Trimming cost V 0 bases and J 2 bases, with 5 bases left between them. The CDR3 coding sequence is TGTGCCAGCAGCGTAGTGGGCAACACCGGGGAGCTGTTTTTT. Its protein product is CASSVVGNTGELFF.

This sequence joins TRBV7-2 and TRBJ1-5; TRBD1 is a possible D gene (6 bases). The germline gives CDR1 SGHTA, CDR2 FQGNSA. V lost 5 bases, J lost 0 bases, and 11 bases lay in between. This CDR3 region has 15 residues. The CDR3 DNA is TGTGCCAGCAGCACCCAGGGGTATAGCAATCAGCCCCAGCATTTT. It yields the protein CASSTQGYSNQPQHF.

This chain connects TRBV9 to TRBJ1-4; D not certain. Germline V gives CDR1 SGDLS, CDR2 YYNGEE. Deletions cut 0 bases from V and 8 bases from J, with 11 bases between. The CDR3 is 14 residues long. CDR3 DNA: TGTGCCAGCAGCGTAGCTGTGGGCCCCGAAAAACTGTTTTTT. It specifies CASSVAVGPEKLFF.

Here the CDR3 DNA reads TGTGCCAGCAGCCCGGGACAGGGGTTGGAGACCCAGTACTTC. This encodes CASSPGQGLETQYF. This rearrangement joins TRBV7-9 to TRBJ2-5; 10 bases are a match to TRBD1. CDR1 SEHNR and CDR2 FQNEAQ come from the germline V gene (reference sequence). V lost 5 bases, J lost 5 bases, and 5 bases stayed unmatched. The CDR3 runs to 14 residues.

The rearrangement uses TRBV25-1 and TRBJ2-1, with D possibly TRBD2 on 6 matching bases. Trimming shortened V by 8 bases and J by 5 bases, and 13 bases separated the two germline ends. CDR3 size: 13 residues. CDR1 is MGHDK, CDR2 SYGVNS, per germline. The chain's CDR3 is CASGTSPNNEQFF. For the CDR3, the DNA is TGTGCCAGCGGGACTTCGCCCAACAATGAGCAGTTCTTC.

The DNA for the CDR3 is TGTGCCAGTAGTGAACAGGGGACCGAGCAGTACTTC. This sequence encodes CASSEQGTEQYF. This rearrangement joins TRBV19 to TRBJ2-7, with 7 bases aligning to TRBD1. In germline, CDR1 is LNHDA, CDR2 SQIVND (reference sequence). This CDR3 contains 12 residues. V was pared by 5 bases and J by 6 bases, with 4 bases of the junction left unmatched.

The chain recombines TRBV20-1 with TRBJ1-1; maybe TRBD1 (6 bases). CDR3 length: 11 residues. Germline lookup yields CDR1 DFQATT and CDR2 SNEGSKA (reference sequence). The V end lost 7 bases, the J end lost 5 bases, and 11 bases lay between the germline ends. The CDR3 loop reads CSVTRGTEAFF. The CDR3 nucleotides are TGCAGTGTCACCAGGGGTACTGAAGCTTTCTTT.

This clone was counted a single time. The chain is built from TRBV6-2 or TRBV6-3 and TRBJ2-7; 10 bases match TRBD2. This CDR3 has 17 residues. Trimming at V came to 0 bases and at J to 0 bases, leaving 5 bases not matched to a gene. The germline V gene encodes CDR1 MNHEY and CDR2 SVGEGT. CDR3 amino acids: CASSYSLAGAPSYEQYV. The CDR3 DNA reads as TGTGCCAGCAGTTACTCGCTAGCGGGGGCTCCCTCCTACGAGCAGTACGTC.

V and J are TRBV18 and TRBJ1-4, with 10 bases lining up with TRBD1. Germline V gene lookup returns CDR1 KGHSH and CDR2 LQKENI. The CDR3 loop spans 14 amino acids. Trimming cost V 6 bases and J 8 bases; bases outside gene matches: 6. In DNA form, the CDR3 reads TGTGCCAGCTCCCCGGGACAGGGGATAGAAAAACTGTTTTTT. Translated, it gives CASSPGQGIEKLFF.